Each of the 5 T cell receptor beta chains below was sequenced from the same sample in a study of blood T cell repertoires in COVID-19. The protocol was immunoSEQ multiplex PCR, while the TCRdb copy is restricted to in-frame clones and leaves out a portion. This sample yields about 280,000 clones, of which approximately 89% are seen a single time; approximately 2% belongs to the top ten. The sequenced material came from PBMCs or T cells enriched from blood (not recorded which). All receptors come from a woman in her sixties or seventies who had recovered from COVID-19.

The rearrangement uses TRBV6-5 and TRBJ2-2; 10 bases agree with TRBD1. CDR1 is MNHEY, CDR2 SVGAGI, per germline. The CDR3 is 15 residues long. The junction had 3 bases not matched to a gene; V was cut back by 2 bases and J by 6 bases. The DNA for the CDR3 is TGTGCCAGCAGTTACACCGGACAGGGGGCCGGGGAGCTGTTTTTT. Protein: CASSYTGQGAGELFF.

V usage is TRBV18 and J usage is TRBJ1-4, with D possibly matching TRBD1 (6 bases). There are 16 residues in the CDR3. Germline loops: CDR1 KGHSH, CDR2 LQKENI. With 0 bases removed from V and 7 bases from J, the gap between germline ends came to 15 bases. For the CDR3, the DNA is TGTGCCAGCTCACCACCGAATTCAGGGGCGGTTGAAAAACTGTTTTTT. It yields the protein CASSPPNSGAVEKLFF.

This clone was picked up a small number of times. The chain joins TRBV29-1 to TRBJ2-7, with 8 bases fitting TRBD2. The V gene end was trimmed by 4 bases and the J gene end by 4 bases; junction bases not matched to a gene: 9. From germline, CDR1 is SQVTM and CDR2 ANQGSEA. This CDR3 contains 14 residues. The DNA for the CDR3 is TGCAGCGTTGGCGGAACTAGCGGAAATTACGAGCAGTACTTC. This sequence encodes CSVGGTSGNYEQYF.

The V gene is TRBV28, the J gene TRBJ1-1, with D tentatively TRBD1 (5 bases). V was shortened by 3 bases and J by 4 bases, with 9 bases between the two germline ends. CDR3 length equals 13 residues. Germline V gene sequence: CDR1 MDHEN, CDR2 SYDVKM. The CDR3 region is CASSFRQTTEAFF. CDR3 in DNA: TGTGCCAGCAGTTTCCGACAGACCACTGAAGCTTTCTTT.

CDR3 in DNA: TGTGCCAGTAGTATAGGTACTGACACCATATATTTT. Residues: CASSIGTDTIYF. The genes are TRBV19 and TRBJ1-3; D not resolved. Germline V gene lookup returns CDR1 LNHDA and CDR2 SQIVND (reference sequence). The CDR3 loop spans 12 amino acids. V dropped 1 base and J dropped 8 bases, with 6 bases sitting between them.